The 17 T cell receptor beta chains listed next were all sequenced from one sample in a study of cytomegalovirus exposure and HLA in healthy donors. Both 60 Vbeta primers and 13 Jbeta primers went into the PCR. Clones were read by immunoSEQ multiplex PCR, and TCRdb kept only the in-frame ones, dropping some. The table shows roughly 200,000 clones, with approximately 80% occurring only once. The material sequenced was PBMCs. The receptors were gathered from a female donor in good health and CMV-seronegative.

In this sample, this clone turned up once. This chain uses TRBV4-3 with TRBJ2-1; 8 nucleotides align to TRBD1. Germline V gene lookup returns CDR1 LGHNA and CDR2 YSLEER. V dropped 0 bases and J dropped 3; count of bases not matched to a gene: 10. CDR3 length: 18 residues. CDR3 coding DNA: TGCGCCAGCAGCCAAGATGTGCCCCCGGGACAGGACTACAATGAGCAGTTCTTC. It translates to CASSQDVPPGQDYNEQFF.

This rearrangement joins TRBV6-1 to TRBJ2-5; D is ambiguous. V lost 3 bases and J lost 2, with 10 bases in between. This CDR3 is built from 14 residues. Germline CDR1 MNHNS, CDR2 SASEGT. CDR3 nucleotide sequence: TGTGCCAGCAGTGAGCGTCTAGTACAAGAGACCCAGTACTTC. Translation gives CASSERLVQETQYF.

The J gene is TRBJ2-7, the V gene TRBV6-1, with TRBD1 matching 7 bases. V trimming: 1 base; J trimming: 4 bases; junction bases outside the gene matches: 4. The CDR3 extends over 14 amino acids. Per the germline V gene, CDR1 is MNHNS and CDR2 is SASEGT. CDR3 DNA sequence: TGTGCCAGCAGTGAAGGGGGACAGACTTACGAGCAGTACTTC. Encoded protein: CASSEGGQTYEQYF.

The chain joins TRBV11-3 to TRBJ1-2; possible D gene TRBD1, 5 bases. CDR1 is SGHNT and CDR2 is YENEEA in the germline V gene. This CDR3 has 12 amino acids. Trimming removed 8 bases from V and 3 bases from J, with 10 bases in between. In DNA, the CDR3 is TGTGCCAGCCAGGGTCCTTACTATGGCTACACCTTC. Translation: CASQGPYYGYTF.

This clone turned up a few times. Written as DNA, the CDR3 is TGTGCCACCCGACTCCACAATGAGCAGTTCTTC. This translates into CATRLHNEQFF. The J gene is TRBJ2-1, the V gene TRBV25-1; D uncertain. CDR3 length: 11 residues. Germline V gene data show CDR1 as MGHDK and CDR2 as SYGVNS. V shed 10 bases and J shed 5 bases, with 9 bases lying between them.

The chain uses TRBV29-1 and TRBJ1-1; 9 nucleotides line up with TRBD1. Germline V gene sequence: CDR1 SQVTM, CDR2 ANQGSEA. V dropped 6 bases and J dropped 2; count of bases not matched to a gene: 4. The CDR3 consists of 13 residues. CDR3 sequence: CSVGQGTNTEAFF. CDR3 nucleotide sequence: TGCAGCGTAGGACAGGGGACAAACACTGAAGCTTTCTTT.

This clone was recorded only once. The V call is TRBV7-6, the J call TRBJ2-3; 7 bases fit TRBD2. V shed 1 base, J shed 7 bases, and the junction held 5 bases outside the gene matches. Germline V CDR1 and CDR2: SGHVS, FNYEAQ. The CDR3 is 14 residues long. The CDR3 DNA sequence: TGTGCCAGCAGCTTAGGCGGGACTACTCATACGCAGTATTTT. Amino acid sequence: CASSLGGTTHTQYF.

This chain links TRBV19 with TRBJ2-1, with D possibly being TRBD2 (5 bases). Germline CDR1 reads LNHDA; CDR2 reads SQIVND (reference sequence). The CDR3 covers 15 residues. Between the trimmed V and J ends, which lost 8 bases and 3 bases, there was a span of 17 bases. The chain's CDR3 is CASGGRASNYNEQFF. The CDR3 bases are TGTGCCAGTGGCGGGCGGGCAAGTAACTACAATGAGCAGTTCTTC.

This chain connects TRBV6-1 to TRBJ1-1; D perhaps matches TRBD1 (5 bases). The CDR3 runs to 12 residues. Trimming left V 10 bases short and J 4 bases short, with 13 bases between. Germline-derived CDR1 and CDR2 are MNHNS and SASEGT. CDR3 loop: CATSETVTEAFF. The DNA of the CDR3 is TGTGCCACCAGCGAGACAGTCACTGAAGCTTTCTTT.

V gene TRBV27 combines with J gene TRBJ1-5; D perhaps matches TRBD1 (6 bases). Between the trimmed V and J ends, which lost 3 bases and 2 bases, there was a span of 23 bases. The CDR3 length is 19 residues. Germline V gene lookup returns CDR1 MNHEY and CDR2 SMNVEV (reference sequence). CDR3 DNA: TGTGCCAGCAGTTTGGCAATGGGAGCTAGAAACAGGGGCAATCAGCCCCAGCATTTT. This sequence encodes CASSLAMGARNRGNQPQHF.

This chain links TRBV5-4 with TRBJ2-7; 11 bases agree with TRBD2. V was pared by 4 bases and J by 4 bases, with 10 bases of the junction left unmatched. From germline, CDR1 is SGHNT and CDR2 YYREEE (reference sequence). There are 16 residues in the CDR3. The CDR3 bases are TGTGCCAGCAGCGCCCGCCGGACTAGCGGGTTTTACGAGCAGTACTTC. Translated: CASSARRTSGFYEQYF. Variable domain in full (rest from reference TRBV5-4 and TRBJ2-7): ETGVTQSPTHLIKTRGQQVTLRCSSQSGHNTVSWYQQALGQGPQFIFQYYREEENGRGNFPPRFSGLQFPNYSSELNVNALELDDSALYLCASSARRTSGFYEQYFGPGTRLTVT.

V and J are TRBV2 and TRBJ2-1; D unresolved. Per germline, CDR1 SNHLY and CDR2 FYNNEI. There are 13 residues in the CDR3. Trimming took 1 base from V and 9 from J, leaving 10 bases between them. CDR3 DNA sequence: TGTGCCAGCAGTGAAGGGAGAGCGAGTGAGCAGTTCTTC. Its translation: CASSEGRASEQFF. The variable domain in full, completed from reference TRBV2 and TRBJ2-1, reads EPEVTQTPSHQVTQMGQEVILRCVPISNHLYFYWYRQILGQKVEFLVSFYNNEISEKSEIFDDQFSVERPDGSNFTLKIRSTKLEDSAMYFCASSEGRASEQFFGPGTRLTVL.

The DNA of the CDR3 is TGCGCCAGCAGCTCGATGGAAGGAGGGGAGACCCAGTACTTC. Its protein is CASSSMEGGETQYF. This chain joins TRBV5-1 and TRBJ2-5; maybe TRBD2 (6 bases). CDR1 is SGHRS, CDR2 YFSETQ, per germline. CDR3 length equals 14 residues. Deletions cut 3 bases from V and 5 bases from J, with 14 bases between.

This clone was observed once. This chain links TRBV7-9 with TRBJ2-7; a weak D match, TRBD1 (5 bases). This CDR3 comprises 14 residues. V gave up 4 bases and J gave up 6 bases, with 16 bases separating them. CDR1 SEHNR and CDR2 FQNEAQ come from the germline V gene (reference sequence). The CDR3 nucleotides read TGTGCCAGCAGCTCCTTCCAGGGTATGGGCGAGCAGTACTTC. Translation gives CASSSFQGMGEQYF.

This clone occurred a few times. V gene TRBV27 combines with J gene TRBJ2-5, with D possibly TRBD1 on 5 matching bases. Germline V gene sequence: CDR1 MNHEY, CDR2 SMNVEV (reference sequence). The length of the CDR3 is 13 residues. V was trimmed by 8 bases and J by 3 bases, leaving 13 bases between them. Here the CDR3 reads CASGKGYEETQYF. CDR3 coding DNA: TGTGCCAGCGGGAAGGGGTACGAAGAGACCCAGTACTTC.

The chain is built from TRBV30 and TRBJ2-7, with TRBD2 matching 7 bases. Trimming took 7 bases from V and 2 from J; bases not matched to a gene: 17. CDR1 and CDR2 from the germline V gene are GTSNPN and SVGIG (reference sequence). The CDR3 runs to 16 residues. CDR3 in amino acids: CAYTQKRGFRTYEQYF. Here the CDR3 DNA reads TGTGCCTACACACAAAAGCGGGGATTCAGGACCTACGAGCAGTACTTC.

This clone was found once. This rearrangement joins TRBV27 to TRBJ2-7; TRBD2 agrees at 7 bases. Looked up from germline, CDR1 is MNHEY and CDR2 is SMNVEV (reference sequence). Trimming cost V 5 bases and J 5 bases; bases outside gene matches: 6. The CDR3 is 13 amino acids. CDR3 DNA sequence: TGTGCCAGCAGTCCGGGGGGTGGGGACGAGCAGTACTTC. It yields the protein CASSPGGGDEQYF.